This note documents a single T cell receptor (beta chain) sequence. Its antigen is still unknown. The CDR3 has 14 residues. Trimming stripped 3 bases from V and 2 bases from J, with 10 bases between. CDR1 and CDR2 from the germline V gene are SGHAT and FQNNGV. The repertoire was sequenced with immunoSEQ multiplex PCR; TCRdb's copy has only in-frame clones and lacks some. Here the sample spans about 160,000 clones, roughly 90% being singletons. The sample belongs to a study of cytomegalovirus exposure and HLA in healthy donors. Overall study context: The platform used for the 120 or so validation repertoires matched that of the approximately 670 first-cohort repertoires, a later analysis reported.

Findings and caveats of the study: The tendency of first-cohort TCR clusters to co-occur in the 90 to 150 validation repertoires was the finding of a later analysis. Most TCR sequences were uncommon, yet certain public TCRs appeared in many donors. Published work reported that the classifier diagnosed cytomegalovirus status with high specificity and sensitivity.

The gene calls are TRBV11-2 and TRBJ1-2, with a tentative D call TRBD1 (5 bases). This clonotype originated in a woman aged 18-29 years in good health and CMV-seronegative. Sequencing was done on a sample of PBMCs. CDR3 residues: CASSFGHNNYGYTF. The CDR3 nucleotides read TGTGCCAGCAGCTTTGGACATAACAACTATGGCTACACCTTC. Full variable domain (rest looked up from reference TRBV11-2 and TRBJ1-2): EAGVAQSPRYKIIEKRQSVAFWCNPISGHATLYWYQQILGQGPKLLIQFQNNGVVDDSQLPKDRFSAERLKGVDSTLKIQPAKLEDSAVYLCASSFGHNNYGYTFGSGTRLTVV.